What follows are 14 T cell receptor beta chains derived from one specimen sequenced in a study of blood T cell repertoires in COVID-19. Measured with immunoSEQ multiplex PCR; TCRdb has only the in-frame clones, and not every one. The table lists tens of thousands of clones, about 80% of them singletons, with approximately 21% in the top ten. Sequenced input: peripheral blood. Receptor source: a man aged 25 to 40 with COVID-19, enrolled during active disease.

The V gene is TRBV5-4, the J gene TRBJ2-7, with 7 bases aligning to TRBD1. The trim removed 3 bases at V and 0 bases at J, leaving 9 bases unmatched. The CDR3 totals 16 residues. Germline V gene data show CDR1 as SGHNT and CDR2 as YYREEE (reference sequence). Here the CDR3 DNA reads TGTGCCAGCAGCTCTTACTGGGACAGCGACTCCTACGAGCAGTACTTC. Translated: CASSSYWDSDSYEQYF.

The chain employs TRBV11-3 and TRBJ1-2, with D perhaps TRBD1 (6 bases). The V gene's germline CDR1 is SGHNT and CDR2 YENEEA. Trimming shortened V by 5 bases and J by 5 bases, and 18 bases separated the two germline ends. This CDR3 has 15 amino acids. This CDR3 reads CASSREGGQLYGYTF. The CDR3 DNA is TGTGCCAGCAGCCGCGAGGGGGGGCAGTTATATGGCTACACCTTC.

The chain employs TRBV30 and TRBJ1-2; a possible D gene is TRBD1 (5 bases). The CDR3 consists of 18 residues. Germline V gene sequence: CDR1 GTSNPN, CDR2 SVGIG (reference sequence). V was shortened by 3 bases and J by 4 bases, with 27 bases between the two germline ends. The CDR3 DNA reads as TGTGCCTGGAGCGGCCAACGGAATCCCAGTCCGGGGGGCTATGGCTACACCTTC. Encoded protein: CAWSGQRNPSPGGYGYTF.

This clone was seen a few times. The chain uses TRBV5-1 and TRBJ2-2, with D possibly matching TRBD1 (6 bases). The CDR3 extends over 14 amino acids. CDR1 is SGHRS, CDR2 YFSETQ, per germline. Trimming removed 3 bases from V and 1 base from J, with 7 bases in between. The CDR3 DNA sequence: TGCGCCAGCAGCTCGGGACAGAACACCGGGGAGCTGTTTTTT. As protein: CASSSGQNTGELFF.

The rearrangement uses TRBV11-3 and TRBJ2-6, with D unclear. CDR1 is SGHNT, CDR2 YENEEA, per germline. V lost 5 bases and J 0 bases, leaving 8 bases between the germline ends. The CDR3 spans 15 residues. The CDR3 region is CASSLYSSGANVLTF. For the CDR3, the DNA is TGTGCCAGCAGCCTATATAGCTCTGGGGCCAACGTCCTGACTTTC.

The chain links TRBV11-1 to TRBJ2-1, with D perhaps TRBD2 (5 bases). The CDR3 is made up of 13 amino acids. The germline V gene has CDR1 SGHAT and CDR2 FQDESV (reference sequence). The ends were cut back, 5 bases at V and 8 bases at J, with 13 bases in the middle. CDR3 region: CASSRASMDEQFF. In DNA, the CDR3 is TGTGCCAGCAGCCGTGCTAGCATGGATGAGCAGTTCTTC.

The chain employs TRBV6-1 and TRBJ1-5, with 10 positions matching TRBD1. Germline V gene lookup returns CDR1 MNHNS and CDR2 SASEGT. The CDR3 contains 15 residues. After removal of 3 bases from V and 7 bases from J, the junction contained 6 bases not matched to a gene. CDR3 DNA: TGTGCCAGCAGTGAGGAGACAGGGGGCGTACAGCCCCAGCATTTT. It translates to CASSEETGGVQPQHF.

The rearrangement joins TRBV4-1 to TRBJ2-7; 7 nucleotides agree with TRBD1. V was pared by 2 bases and J by 1 base, with 5 bases of the junction left unmatched. CDR1 is MGHRA and CDR2 is YSYEKL in the germline V gene. The CDR3 covers 15 residues. CDR3 amino acids: CASSQSPGGSYEQYF. CDR3 coding DNA: TGCGCCAGCAGCCAATCGCCAGGGGGTTCCTACGAGCAGTACTTC.

This chain joins TRBV6-1 and TRBJ1-4, with D unresolved. With 3 bases removed from V and 8 bases from J, the gap between germline ends came to 4 bases. The CDR3 has 11 residues. Germline assignment: CDR1 MNHNS and CDR2 SASEGT. Here the CDR3 reads CASSEREKLFF. The CDR3 bases are TGTGCCAGCAGTGAGAGAGAAAAACTGTTTTTT.

This clone was counted between two and nine times. The chain employs TRBV24-1 and TRBJ2-1, with 9 bases fitting TRBD2. V lost 4 bases, J lost 10 bases, and 4 bases stayed unmatched. Germline V CDR1 and CDR2: KGHDR, SFDVKD. This CDR3 is 13 amino acids long. DNA for the CDR3: TGTGCCACCAGTGAGAAGACTAGCGGAGAGCAGTTCTTC. Translating it yields CATSEKTSGEQFF.

CDR3 loop: CASSASSGPYNEQFF. The DNA for the CDR3 is TGTGCCAGCAGCGCCTCTAGCGGCCCCTACAATGAGCAGTTCTTC. J is TRBJ2-1 and V is TRBV7-3; 7 positions match TRBD2. The CDR3 consists of 15 residues. Trimming cost V 5 bases and J 2 bases; bases outside gene matches: 6. In germline, CDR1 is SGHTA, CDR2 FQGTGA.

The count of this clone is one. The chain couples TRBV5-4 to TRBJ1-6, with unresolved D. The germline V gene encodes CDR1 SGHNT and CDR2 YYREEE (reference sequence). V dropped 0 bases and J dropped 7 bases, with 5 bases sitting between them. This CDR3 contains 13 residues. The CDR3 sequence is CASSLVANSPLHF. The DNA of the CDR3 is TGTGCCAGCAGCTTGGTGGCCAATTCACCCCTCCACTTT.

CDR3 in amino acids: CASSSYSGGAGTTEAFF. DNA for the CDR3: TGTGCCAGTAGTTCCTATAGCGGCGGAGCAGGGACCACTGAAGCTTTCTTT. This chain links TRBV19 with TRBJ1-1, with a weak D call TRBD1 (5 bases). CDR1 and CDR2 from the germline V gene are LNHDA and SQIVND (reference sequence). The CDR3 consists of 17 residues. The ends were cut back, 5 bases at V and 4 bases at J, with 23 bases in the middle.

The chain links TRBV19 to TRBJ1-5, with D tentatively TRBD1 (5 bases). This CDR3 spans 15 amino acids. V gave up 7 bases and J gave up 0 bases, with 13 bases separating them. Germline CDR1 LNHDA, CDR2 SQIVND (reference sequence). The CDR3 loop is CASKIDSHSNQPQHF. The CDR3 DNA reads TGTGCCAGTAAGATCGACAGCCATAGCAATCAGCCCCAGCATTTT.